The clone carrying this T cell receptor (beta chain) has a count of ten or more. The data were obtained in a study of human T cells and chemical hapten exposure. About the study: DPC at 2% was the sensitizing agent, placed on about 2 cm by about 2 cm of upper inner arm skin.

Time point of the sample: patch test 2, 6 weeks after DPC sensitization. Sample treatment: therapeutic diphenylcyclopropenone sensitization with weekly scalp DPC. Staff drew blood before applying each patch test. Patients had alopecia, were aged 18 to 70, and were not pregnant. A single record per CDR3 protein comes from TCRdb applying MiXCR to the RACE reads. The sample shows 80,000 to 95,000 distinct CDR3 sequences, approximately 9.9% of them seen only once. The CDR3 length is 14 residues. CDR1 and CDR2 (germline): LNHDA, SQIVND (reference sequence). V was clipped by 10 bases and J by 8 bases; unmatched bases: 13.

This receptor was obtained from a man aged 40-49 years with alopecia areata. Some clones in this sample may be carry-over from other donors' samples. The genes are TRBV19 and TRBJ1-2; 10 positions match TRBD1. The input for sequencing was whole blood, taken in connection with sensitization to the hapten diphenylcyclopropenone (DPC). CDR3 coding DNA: TGTGCCACCGCCGAGGGACAGGGGTCTTTCGGCTACACCTTC. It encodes CATAEGQGSFGYTF.